This T cell receptor (beta chain) came from a study of tumor-infiltrating lymphocytes in primary liver carcinoma. This CDR3 has 14 amino acids. TCR beta cDNA was prepared out of roughly 450 ng total RNA by means of a constant-region primer. Library construction for TCR beta comprised three nested multiplex PCR rounds performed with slightly modified ARM-PCR. The opening two PCR rounds, approximately 10 cycles each, paired TRBV1-TRBV30 forward primers with a C-beta reverse primer. TCRdb ran MiXCR on the multiplex PCR reads and lists one entry per CDR3 protein. This table has roughly 100,000 distinct CDR3 sequences, about four fifths appearing once. General observations from the study: Against blood, tumors held a significantly higher top-250-clone fraction (p = 0.039).

Between about 17 and 34 mg of unsorted bulk tissue served as the source from which RNA and DNA were co-extracted. By surgical resection, the patients were treated for their primary liver carcinoma. In the case of this clonotype: What it binds is not known. The germline gene is not matched at one end of the junction; a read error may be the cause.

The source material was liver tumor tissue from sampling region 3. Subset given: tumor region T3, left-lateral pole. J is TRBJ2-5 and V is TRBV12-3 or TRBV12-4; tentative D call: TRBD1 (5 bases). This sequence originates from a man aged 35 to 55 with primary liver carcinoma and hepatitis B virus infection. CDR3 sequence reads: CTSSLPGLPETQYF. In DNA form, the CDR3 reads TGTACCAGTAGTTTGCCAGGGTTGCCAGAGACCCAGTACTTC.